The source of this T cell receptor beta chain is a study of prognosis after radiotherapy for stage I lung cancer. With regard to this clonotype: At one of its ends the junction is not consistent with the germline gene, which may arise from a read error.

Germline loops: CDR1 SNHLY, CDR2 FYNNEI. The CDR3 spans 13 residues. From genomic DNA, two-round multiplex PCR was used to amplify TCR beta CDR3. The first PCR round targeted every TRBV and TRBJ gene with specific primers. Each CDR3 protein gets one entry after TCRdb re-called the multiplex PCR reads with MiXCR. The sample has roughly 29,000 distinct CDR3 sequences; around a third are singletons. The chain is built from TRBV2 and TRBJ1-4; tentative D call: TRBD1 (5 bases). The TCR originated in a donor at least 50 years old with non-small cell lung cancer. The sample was PBMCs, taken before or after stereotactic body radiation therapy (not recorded which). CDR3 residues: CASSDEQVEKLFF. For the CDR3, the DNA is TGCGCCAGCAGTGATGAACAGGTTGAAAAACTGTTTTTT.